Listed here are 30 T cell receptor beta chains from one sample, sequenced in a study of cytomegalovirus exposure and HLA in healthy donors. Use of 60 Vbeta and 13 Jbeta primers characterized the PCR. The assay was immunoSEQ multiplex PCR, and TCRdb's table has in-frame clones only and misses some. The table has some 140,000 clones, approximately 70% seen once. Material: PBMCs. The receptors here all came from a human donor in good health.

Notes on this clone: The sample contains more than one DNA sequence encoding this CDR3. The V call is TRBV18, the J call TRBJ2-7, with 11 bases that match TRBD1. Germline-derived CDR1 and CDR2 are KGHSH and LQKENI. J was trimmed by 6 bases and V by 5 bases; bases with no gene match: 3. The CDR3 runs 13 residues. The CDR3 loop is CASSGQGAGEQYF. DNA of the CDR3: TGTGCCAGCTCAGGACAGGGGGCCGGCGAGCAGTACTTC.

The chain has TRBV9 and TRBJ2-1, with 7 bases fitting TRBD1. From germline, CDR1 is SGDLS and CDR2 YYNGEE. The V and J ends lost 3 bases and 0 bases, in that order; junction bases with no gene match: 6. This CDR3 comprises 16 residues. The CDR3 nucleotides read TGTGCCAGCAGCGAGGGACAGTCCAGCTCCTACAATGAGCAGTTCTTC. It translates to CASSEGQSSSYNEQFF.

The chain joins TRBV7-3 to TRBJ1-2; a weak D match, TRBD1 (5 bases). The CDR3 totals 14 residues. Germline values: CDR1 SGHTA, CDR2 FQGTGA. Trimming took 5 bases from V and 7 from J, leaving 17 bases between them. CDR3 amino acids: CASSEDGGWSGYTF. CDR3 nucleotides: TGTGCCAGCAGCGAAGACGGGGGGTGGAGTGGCTACACCTTC.

J is TRBJ1-1 and V is TRBV19, with D possibly being TRBD1 (5 bases). V was pared by 10 bases and J by 4 bases, with 13 bases between. Germline V CDR1 and CDR2: LNHDA, SQIVND (reference sequence). CDR3 size: 12 residues. The CDR3 sequence is CATKLGVTEAFF. CDR3 coding DNA: TGTGCCACTAAGCTAGGGGTCACTGAAGCTTTCTTT.

The chain is built from TRBV2 and TRBJ2-5, with D possibly TRBD1 on 6 matching bases. Deletions cut 6 bases from V and 4 bases from J, with 15 bases between. CDR3 length equals 14 residues. The V gene's germline CDR1 is SNHLY and CDR2 FYNNEI. CDR3: CASSPAGVGETQYF. CDR3 nucleotide sequence: TGTGCCAGCAGCCCCGCAGGGGTTGGAGAGACCCAGTACTTC.

A few counts support this clone. This chain uses TRBV5-6 with TRBJ2-7; 8 bases align to TRBD2. Trimming cost V 3 bases and J 5 bases; bases outside gene matches: 7. Germline CDR1 is SGHDT and CDR2 is YYEEEE. The CDR3 is 14 residues long. CDR3 DNA: TGTGCCAGCAGCTCTCGGGGGGGGGCCGACGAGCAGTACTTC. This translates into CASSSRGGADEQYF. Full variable domain (outside the CDR3, taken from reference TRBV5-6 and TRBJ2-7): DAGVTQSPTHLIKTRGQQVTLRCSPKSGHDTVSWYQQALGQGPQFIFQYYEEEERQRGNFPDRFSGHQFPNYSSELNVNALLLGDSALYLCASSSRGGADEQYFGPGTRLTVT.

This clone was counted only a few times. The chain carries TRBV28 and TRBJ2-2, with no clear D. The CDR3 length is 13 residues. Germline CDR1 is MDHEN and CDR2 is SYDVKM. Trimming took off 6 bases at V and 6 bases at J, with 11 bases between the two ends. The CDR3 sequence: CASSARVAGELFF. The CDR3 nucleotides are TGTGCCAGCAGCGCCCGGGTGGCCGGGGAGCTGTTTTTT.

This clone was seen a single time. The V gene is TRBV18, the J gene TRBJ2-1, with 10 bases fitting TRBD1. The CDR3 is made up of 16 amino acids. The ends lost 5 bases at V and 4 bases at J; junction bases unmatched: 8. The germline V gene has CDR1 KGHSH and CDR2 LQKENI. This CDR3 is CASSSAGTGVYNEQFF. The CDR3 DNA reads TGTGCCAGCTCATCCGCGGGGACAGGGGTTTACAATGAGCAGTTCTTC.

The chain is built from TRBV9 and TRBJ2-7; D unresolved. Germline V CDR1 and CDR2: SGDLS, YYNGEE. The CDR3 runs to 15 residues. Trimming pared 4 bases from V and 4 bases from J, leaving 18 bases between. The CDR3 nucleotides read TGTGCCAGCAGCTTGTACAGCCGCCTTTTGTACGAGCAGTACTTC. Its protein product is CASSLYSRLLYEQYF.

V and J are TRBV2 and TRBJ2-7; tentative D call: TRBD2 (6 bases). CDR1 and CDR2 from the germline V gene are SNHLY and FYNNEI. V lost 7 bases to trimming and J lost 0 bases, with 10 bases between them. The CDR3 sequence is 13 residues long. In DNA form, the CDR3 reads TGTGCCAGCAAAGGAGGGAGCTCCTACGAGCAGTACTTC. Its protein product is CASKGGSSYEQYF.

This clone has only one observation. The chain employs TRBV1 and TRBJ2-7; the table names TRBD2, a call not compared with the DNA. TRBV1 represents a pseudogene. This CDR3 region has 14 residues. The CDR3 protein is CTSSQISGRSEQYF. In DNA form, the CDR3 reads TGCACCAGCAGCCAGATTAGCGGGAGGAGCGAGCAGTACTTC.

This clone appeared a few times. The chain combines TRBV19 with TRBJ2-7, with TRBD2 matching over 7 bases. This CDR3 has 14 residues. CDR1 and CDR2 from the germline V gene are LNHDA and SQIVND (reference sequence). V shed 3 bases, J shed 3 bases, and the junction held 5 bases outside the gene matches. The CDR3 loop is CASSIGPSGYEQYF. The CDR3 coding sequence is TGTGCCAGTAGTATTGGGCCTAGCGGCTACGAGCAGTACTTC.

The CDR3 loop is CASSTGTGGLMNTEAFF. CDR3 in DNA: TGCGCCAGCAGCACCGGGACAGGGGGCCTCATGAACACTGAAGCTTTCTTT. The rearrangement uses TRBV5-1 and TRBJ1-1; 12 bases are shared with TRBD1. The CDR3 is 17 residues long. The V gene's germline CDR1 is SGHRS and CDR2 YFSETQ. The J segment lost 0 bases and the V segment lost 4 bases, leaving 7 bases of the junction unmatched.

The rearrangement joins TRBV6-1 to TRBJ2-1; D remains ambiguous. Trimming took 2 bases from V and 11 from J, leaving 13 bases between them. This CDR3 is 13 amino acids long. Germline V gives CDR1 MNHNS, CDR2 SASEGT. CDR3 sequence: CASSETWPDKQFF. CDR3 nucleotides: TGTGCCAGCAGTGAAACGTGGCCCGACAAGCAGTTCTTC.

V usage is TRBV19 and J usage is TRBJ1-1; D is undetermined. CDR1 and CDR2 (germline): LNHDA, SQIVND (reference sequence). Trimming pared 3 bases from V and 4 bases from J, leaving 12 bases between. This CDR3 region has 14 residues. The chain's CDR3 is CASSIRSRGTEAFF. CDR3 nucleotide sequence: TGTGCCAGTAGTATTAGGAGTCGGGGCACTGAAGCTTTCTTT.

The chain recombines TRBV5-1 with TRBJ2-1; 7 bases line up with TRBD1. This CDR3 contains 11 residues. V shed 5 bases, J shed 9 bases, and the junction held 2 bases outside the gene matches. In germline, CDR1 is SGHRS, CDR2 YFSETQ. The CDR3 loop is CASRTGPEQFF. The CDR3 nucleotides read TGCGCCAGCAGGACAGGGCCTGAGCAGTTCTTC.

This chain joins TRBV6-5 and TRBJ1-3; D unclear. Germline CDR1 and CDR2: MNHEY and SVGAGI. V lost 7 bases to trimming and J lost 3 bases, with 10 bases between them. CDR3 length equals 13 residues. The CDR3 DNA reads TGTGCCAGCAACGCAGGCGTTGGAAACACCATATATTTT. Encoded protein: CASNAGVGNTIYF.

J is TRBJ2-1 and V is TRBV28; no firm D call. The CDR3 totals 15 residues. The germline gives CDR1 MDHEN, CDR2 SYDVKM. Trimming stripped 6 bases from V and 0 bases from J, with 12 bases between. CDR3 amino acids: CASSLIASSYNEQFF. The CDR3 DNA reads TGTGCCAGCAGCCTAATTGCGAGCTCCTACAATGAGCAGTTCTTC.

The chain has TRBV6-5 and TRBJ1-4, with D maybe TRBD1 (5 bases). The CDR3 covers 14 residues. Trimming removed 6 bases from V and 1 base from J, with 9 bases in between. Germline V gene sequence: CDR1 MNHEY, CDR2 SVGAGI. In nucleotides, the CDR3 is TGTGCCAGCAGGGGGGAGGGAACTAATGAAAAACTGTTTTTT. Residues: CASRGEGTNEKLFF.

V gene TRBV2 combines with J gene TRBJ2-3; TRBD2 agrees at 8 bases. V was pared by 2 bases and J by 2 bases, with 3 bases of the junction left unmatched. Germline V gene lookup returns CDR1 SNHLY and CDR2 FYNNEI. This CDR3 contains 15 residues. CDR3 coding DNA: TGTGCCAGCAGTGAATCGGGAGGGAACACAGATACGCAGTATTTT. Residues: CASSESGGNTDTQYF.

This clone came up a few times. The chain employs TRBV7-9 and TRBJ1-2; a possible D gene is TRBD1 (5 bases). CDR1 is SEHNR and CDR2 is FQNEAQ in the germline V gene (reference sequence). The CDR3 sequence is 17 residues long. Trimming removed 5 bases at V and 0 bases at J, with 19 bases between. The CDR3 DNA reads TGTGCCAGCAGCCCCTCTGGGGGGGATCGATCTAACTATGGCTACACCTTC. As protein: CASSPSGGDRSNYGYTF.

V and J are TRBV13 and TRBJ2-7; the match to TRBD1 covers 10 bases. Germline CDR1 reads PRHDT; CDR2 reads FYEKMQ (reference sequence). CDR3 length: 15 residues. Germline trimming cut 2 bases from V and 4 bases from J; bases unmatched to any gene: 5. The DNA of the CDR3 is TGTGCCAGCAGCTTACGGGGACAGGGGAAGTACGAGCAGTACTTC. This sequence encodes CASSLRGQGKYEQYF.

The V and J genes are TRBV6-5 and TRBJ1-6, with 8 positions matching TRBD1. CDR3 size: 14 residues. The V gene's germline CDR1 is MNHEY and CDR2 SVGAGI. Trimming took 5 bases from V and 9 from J; bases not matched to a gene: 6. The CDR3 nucleotides are TGTGCCAGCAGTGAGGACAGGGTGACTTCACCCCTCCACTTT. Encoded protein: CASSEDRVTSPLHF.

The chain carries TRBV28 and TRBJ1-2; D may be TRBD1 (6 bases). CDR3 length equals 13 residues. V was cut by 6 bases and J by 2 bases, with 10 bases left in between. Germline values: CDR1 MDHEN, CDR2 SYDVKM. CDR3 DNA: TGTGCCAGCAGCCAAGGACAGAACTATGGCTACACCTTC. This sequence encodes CASSQGQNYGYTF.

The sample holds one count of this clone. The chain recombines TRBV6-6 with TRBJ2-1; the match to TRBD2 covers 11 bases. The length of the CDR3 is 16 residues. Germline CDR1 is MNHNY and CDR2 is SVGAGI (reference sequence). The V and J ends lost 6 bases and 6 bases, in that order; junction bases with no gene match: 10. CDR3 DNA sequence: TGTGCCAGCAGGGGCTCAGTTAGCGGGAGGGCCAATGAGCAGTTCTTC. Amino acids: CASRGSVSGRANEQFF.

The chain links TRBV27 to TRBJ1-1; no reliable D call. Germline-derived CDR1 and CDR2 are MNHEY and SMNVEV (reference sequence). With 2 bases removed from V and 1 base from J, the gap between germline ends came to 8 bases. CDR3 length: 14 residues. The CDR3 loop is CASSLGTANTEAFF. The CDR3 coding sequence is TGTGCCAGCAGTTTAGGTACAGCGAACACTGAAGCTTTCTTT.

The chain couples TRBV12-5 to TRBJ1-1; possibly TRBD1 for D (6 bases). Trimming took off 6 bases at V and 3 bases at J, with 17 bases between the two ends. CDR1 is LGHNT and CDR2 is FRNRAP in the germline V gene. The CDR3 has 15 amino acids. CDR3 coding DNA: TGTGCTAGTGGACCCGTTACAGGGAAGTACACTGAAGCTTTCTTT. It is translated as CASGPVTGKYTEAFF. Full variable domain (remainder filled in from reference TRBV12-5 and TRBJ1-1): DARVTQTPRHKVTEMGQEVTMRCQPILGHNTVFWYRQTMMQGLELLAYFRNRAPLDDSGMPKDRFSAEMPDATLATLKIQPSEPRDSAVYFCASGPVTGKYTEAFFGQGTRLTVV.

Concerning this clone itself: At one end the junction does not follow the germline gene, possibly because of a read error. The chain uses TRBV7-3 and TRBJ2-5, with 8 bases lining up with TRBD2. Germline V gives CDR1 SGHTA, CDR2 FQGTGA. The CDR3 has 14 residues. CDR3 protein: CASSLTGAGEAQYF. Here the CDR3 DNA reads TGTGCCAGCAGCTTAACGGGAGCGGGAGAGGCCCAGTACTTC.

This clone was found a few times. This chain's CDR3 is CATSRVEGVLYGYTF. CDR3 in DNA: TGTGCCACCAGCAGAGTGGAAGGGGTGCTTTATGGCTACACCTTC. The J gene is TRBJ1-2, the V gene TRBV15; TRBD1 might be the D (5 bases). V was trimmed by 1 base and J by 5 bases, leaving 14 bases between them. There are 15 residues in the CDR3. Germline V gene data show CDR1 as LNHNV and CDR2 as YYDKDF (reference sequence). The whole variable domain, filled in from reference TRBV15 and TRBJ1-2, reads DAMVIQNPRYQVTQFGKPVTLSCSQTLNHNVMYWYQQKSSQAPKLLFHYYDKDFNNEADTPDNFQSRRPNTSFCFLDIRSPGLGDTAMYLCATSRVEGVLYGYTFGSGTRLTVV.

This clone was observed once. The chain carries TRBV5-6 and TRBJ2-7; D call uncertain. Germline-derived CDR1 and CDR2 are SGHDT and YYEEEE. Trimming took 6 bases from V and 3 from J, leaving 16 bases between them. CDR3 length: 14 residues. CDR3 in amino acids: CASTRLSTFYEQYF. Here the CDR3 DNA reads TGTGCCAGCACCAGGTTGTCTACCTTCTACGAGCAGTACTTC.